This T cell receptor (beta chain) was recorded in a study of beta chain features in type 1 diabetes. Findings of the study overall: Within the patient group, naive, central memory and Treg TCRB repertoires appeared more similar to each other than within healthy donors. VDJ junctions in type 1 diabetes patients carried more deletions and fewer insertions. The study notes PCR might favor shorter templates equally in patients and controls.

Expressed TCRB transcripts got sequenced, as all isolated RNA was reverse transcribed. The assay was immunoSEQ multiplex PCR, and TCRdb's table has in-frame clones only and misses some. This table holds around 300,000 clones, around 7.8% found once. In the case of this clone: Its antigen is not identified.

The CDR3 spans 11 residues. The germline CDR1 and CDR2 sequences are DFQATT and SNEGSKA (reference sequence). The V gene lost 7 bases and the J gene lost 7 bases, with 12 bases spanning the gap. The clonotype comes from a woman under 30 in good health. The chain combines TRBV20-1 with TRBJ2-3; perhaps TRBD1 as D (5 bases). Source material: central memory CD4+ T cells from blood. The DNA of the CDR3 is TGCAGTGGAAGGGGTTCAAATACGCAGTATTTT. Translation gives CSGRGSNTQYF.